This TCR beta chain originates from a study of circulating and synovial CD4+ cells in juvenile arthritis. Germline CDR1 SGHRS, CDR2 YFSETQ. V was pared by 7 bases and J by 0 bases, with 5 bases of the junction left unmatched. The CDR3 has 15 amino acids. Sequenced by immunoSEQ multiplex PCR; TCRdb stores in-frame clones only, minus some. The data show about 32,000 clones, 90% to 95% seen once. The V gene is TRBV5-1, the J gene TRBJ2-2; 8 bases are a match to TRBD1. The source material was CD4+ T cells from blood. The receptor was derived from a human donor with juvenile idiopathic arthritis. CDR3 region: CASASDRANTGELFF. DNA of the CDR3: TGCGCCAGCGCCTCGGACAGGGCGAACACCGGGGAGCTGTTTTTT.